These T cell receptor beta chains were read from a single sample in a study of immune evolution from preneoplasia to lung adenocarcinoma. The repertoire was sequenced with immunoSEQ multiplex PCR; TCRdb's copy has only in-frame clones and lacks some. The data contain nearly 5,500 clones, 75% to 90% of them singletons. The sample was FFPE minimally invasive lung adenocarcinoma tissue. The receptors were gathered from a person aged 55-80 years with lung adenocarcinoma. The CDR3 runs from the conserved cysteine through the conserved F or W. A D gene is named only where the DNA matches it firmly.

j_call	d_call	v_call	cdr3_aa
TRBJ1-2	-	TRBV4-3	CASSQDSLGNYGYTF
TRBJ2-1	-	TRBV19	CASSRDFYNEQFF
TRBJ1-5	-	TRBV5-4	CASSLGGRRGEPQHF
TRBJ1-3	-	TRBV30	CAWSDGQASGNTIYF
TRBJ2-7	-	TRBV7-8	CASSLRQGGPYEQYF
TRBJ2-6	-	TRBV7-7	CASSLGTQGSGANVLTF
TRBJ2-7	-	TRBV9	CASSVGLDSYEQYF
TRBJ1-2	TRBD1	TRBV18	CASSQGAGYGYTF
TRBJ2-5	-	TRBV5-1	CASSPDRPWIQYF
TRBJ2-2	TRBD2	TRBV28	CASSGAGAVGELFF
TRBJ1-3	-	TRBV19	CASRMMNTIYF
TRBJ1-5	-	TRBV18	CASSPVGGNVNSNQPQHF
TRBJ2-7	-	TRBV12-1	CASSLHRTRIADEQYF
TRBJ2-1	TRBD2	TRBV30	CASRLAGGFEQFF
TRBJ2-1	TRBD2	TRBV29-1	CSVQREISNEQFF
TRBJ2-7	-	TRBV5-4	CASSLGRDNSYEQYF
TRBJ1-3	-	TRBV9	CASSGSGNTIYF
TRBJ2-7	-	TRBV6-5	CASSYTGANEQYF
TRBJ2-6	TRBD1	TRBV15	CATSRLTGGLSGANVLTF
TRBJ2-7	-	TRBV4-1	CASSQGLGRTIYEQYF
TRBJ1-6	-	TRBV18	CASSLDRVSPLHF
TRBJ2-3	TRBD2	TRBV4-1	CASSQDLEAGFTQYF
TRBJ2-7	TRBD1	TRBV7-9	CASSPRDRVSYEQYF
TRBJ2-4	-	TRBV30	CAWSVLVGDIQYF
TRBJ2-3	-	TRBV7-7	CASSWGLDTDTQYF
TRBJ1-1	-	TRBV18	CASSPSGSNTEAFF
TRBJ2-1	TRBD2	TRBV30	CAWNGLAGADEQFF
TRBJ2-5	-	TRBV9	CASSVDAQETQYF
TRBJ2-3	TRBD2	TRBV10-1	CASSSGTSNSGTDTQYF
TRBJ2-7	-	TRBV11-3	CASSSHIYEQYF
TRBJ1-5	-	TRBV28	CASSLSGGANQPQHF
TRBJ1-2	TRBD1	TRBV6-6	CASSSQDRGYYGYTF
TRBJ1-1	-	TRBV5-1	CASSFTQSMNTKAFF
TRBJ1-3	-	TRBV11-3	CASRLTGTKGNTIYF
TRBJ1-1	-	TRBV9	CASSVGAGLNTEAFF
TRBJ2-3	-	TRBV6-1	CASSAFRDVRGDTQYF
TRBJ2-1	-	TRBV27	CASSLQGYNEQFF
TRBJ2-2	TRBD1	TRBV6-4	CASSDSGQHTGELFF
TRBJ1-3	-	TRBV7-6	CASRAATSGNTIYF
TRBJ2-5	-	TRBV6-5	CASRRTDDEVETQYF